These 28 T cell receptor beta chains were all obtained from the same sample, sequenced in a study of blood T cell repertoires in COVID-19. TCRdb keeps only in-frame clones here, not all; method: immunoSEQ multiplex PCR. The table has about 170,000 clones, less than 90% seen once. What was sequenced was PBMCs or T cells enriched from blood (not recorded which). The receptors here all came from a woman in her forties or fifties who had recovered from COVID-19.

The V gene is TRBV7-2, the J gene TRBJ1-6; no definite D call. The CDR3 extends over 15 amino acids. Germline CDR1 reads SGHTA; CDR2 reads FQGNSA. The V and J ends lost 3 bases and 4 bases respectively, with 10 bases between them. The CDR3 DNA follows: TGTGCCAGCAGCTTCGGGAGAGGGTATAATTCACCCCTCCACTTT. It codes for CASSFGRGYNSPLHF.

The rearrangement joins TRBV30 to TRBJ2-1; weak D call: TRBD2 (6 bases). Germline V gene sequence: CDR1 GTSNPN, CDR2 SVGIG (reference sequence). The length of the CDR3 is 17 residues. The CDR3: CASGGPVAGGTHGEQFF. The DNA of the CDR3 is TGTGCGTCGGGTGGTCCGGTGGCGGGCGGGACCCACGGTGAGCAGTTCTTC.

The rearrangement joins TRBV27 to TRBJ2-7; 8 bases are a match to TRBD2. Trimming removed 6 bases from V and 0 bases from J; junction bases left unmatched: 4. The CDR3 length is 14 residues. Germline assignment: CDR1 MNHEY and CDR2 SMNVEV (reference sequence). The CDR3 protein is CASSRSGSSYEQYV. CDR3 DNA: TGTGCCAGCAGCAGAAGCGGGAGCTCCTACGAGCAGTACGTC.

This clone was observed a few times. This chain uses TRBV19 with TRBJ1-2, with 7 bases matching TRBD1. After removal of 9 bases from V and 4 bases from J, the junction contained 8 bases not matched to a gene. Germline V gene sequence: CDR1 LNHDA, CDR2 SQIVND (reference sequence). The CDR3 has 13 residues. The CDR3 DNA sequence: TGTGCCAGCGAACAGGGGTTGGGCTATGGCTACACCTTC. It specifies CASEQGLGYGYTF.

The chain recombines TRBV9 with TRBJ2-1; D gene ambiguous. The CDR3 length is 14 residues. V was trimmed by 4 bases and J by 4 bases, leaving 12 bases between them. Germline V gene lookup returns CDR1 SGDLS and CDR2 YYNGEE. CDR3 coding DNA: TGTGCCAGCAGCCCGAGTACTCCGTACAATGAGCAGTTCTTC. Its translation is CASSPSTPYNEQFF.

This clone was recorded a few times. This rearrangement joins TRBV7-9 to TRBJ2-3; 7 positions agree with TRBD1. Trimming took 6 bases from V and 11 from J; bases not matched to a gene: 14. The V gene's germline CDR1 is SEHNR and CDR2 FQNEAQ (reference sequence). The CDR3 contains 14 residues. CDR3 in DNA: TGTGCCAGCAGTAAGACCATAGGGACAGAAAGGCAGTATTTT. This gives the protein CASSKTIGTERQYF.

The genes are TRBV9 and TRBJ2-2, with D possibly being TRBD1 (6 bases). This CDR3 has 14 residues. Germline-derived CDR1 and CDR2 are SGDLS and YYNGEE. Trimming stripped 6 bases from V and 5 bases from J, with 14 bases between. In DNA form, the CDR3 reads TGTGCCAGCAACTCAGGGGAATCGACCGGGGAGCTGTTTTTT. As protein: CASNSGESTGELFF.

The genes are TRBV7-2 and TRBJ1-2; 11 bases agree with TRBD1. Unmatched junction bases numbered 12, after V lost 5 bases and J lost 7 bases. The CDR3 runs to 16 residues. In germline, CDR1 is SGHTA, CDR2 FQGNSA. In nucleotides, the CDR3 is TGTGCCAGCAGCCTTAACCCGGGGACAGGGGGGTCTGGCTACACCTTC. This translates into CASSLNPGTGGSGYTF. The complete variable domain, with remaining parts taken from reference TRBV7-2 and TRBJ1-2, reads GAGVSQSPSNKVTEKGKDVELRCDPISGHTALYWYRQSLGQGLEFLIYFQGNSAPDKSGLPSDRFSAERTGGSVSTLTIQRTQQEDSAVYLCASSLNPGTGGSGYTFGSGTRLTVV.

The chain employs TRBV7-6 and TRBJ2-3; D is unresolved. The germline V gene encodes CDR1 SGHVS and CDR2 FNYEAQ. The CDR3 sequence is 12 residues long. The V end lost 8 bases, the J end lost 5 bases, and 11 bases lay between the germline ends. CDR3 sequence reads: CASGRFQDTQYF. In DNA, the CDR3 is TGTGCCAGCGGCAGGTTCCAAGATACGCAGTATTTT.

This chain connects TRBV5-1 to TRBJ2-5; D is perhaps TRBD2 (5 bases). V lost 0 bases, J lost 7 bases, and 16 bases lay in between. CDR1 SGHRS and CDR2 YFSETQ come from the germline V gene. The CDR3 spans 15 residues. The CDR3, as DNA: TGCGCCAGCAGCTTGGATCCCCGCGGGTCTGGGACCCAGTACTTC. It codes for CASSLDPRGSGTQYF.

The V and J genes are TRBV18 and TRBJ2-1; D is possibly TRBD2 (6 bases). The germline V gene encodes CDR1 KGHSH and CDR2 LQKENI. Between the trimmed V and J ends, which lost 4 bases and 5 bases, there was a span of 15 bases. The length of the CDR3 is 15 residues. The CDR3 DNA is TGTGCCAGCTCACGCGGGACCCTAATCAACAATGAGCAGTTCTTC. Its protein is CASSRGTLINNEQFF.

The chain links TRBV7-2 to TRBJ1-2; D unresolved. V lost 5 bases to trimming and J lost 4 bases, with 11 bases between them. The CDR3 has 13 residues. The germline CDR1 and CDR2 sequences are SGHTA and FQGNSA. The DNA for the CDR3 is TGTGCCAGCAGCCCAGTGGTCCTCTATGGCTACACCTTC. This translates into CASSPVVLYGYTF.

The rearrangement links TRBV7-8 to TRBJ2-1; D call uncertain. CDR3 length: 14 amino acids. Trimming removed 5 bases at V and 6 bases at J, with 14 bases between. Germline V gene sequence: CDR1 SGHVS, CDR2 FQNEAQ. In DNA, the CDR3 is TGTGCCAGCAGCCCGGCCGGGTCCCCCAATGAGCAGTTCTTC. Translated: CASSPAGSPNEQFF.

The chain links TRBV2 to TRBJ1-1; D may be TRBD1 (6 bases). V was clipped by 6 bases and J by 0 bases, with 8 bases between them. The CDR3 is made up of 13 amino acids. CDR1 is SNHLY and CDR2 is FYNNEI in the germline V gene. The DNA for the CDR3 is TGTGCCAGCAGAGGACAGCTGAACACTGAAGCTTTCTTT. As protein: CASRGQLNTEAFF.

This rearrangement joins TRBV6-1 to TRBJ1-2; 8 nucleotides agree with TRBD1. The CDR3 totals 13 residues. CDR1 and CDR2 (germline): MNHNS, SASEGT. J was trimmed by 6 bases and V by 1 base; bases with no gene match: 1. CDR3: CASSEETGDGYTF. The CDR3, as DNA: TGTGCCAGCAGTGAAGAGACAGGGGATGGCTACACCTTC.

V gene TRBV2 combines with J gene TRBJ1-2; TRBD1 matches at 10 bases. Germline CDR1 and CDR2: SNHLY and FYNNEI. The trim removed 7 bases at V and 6 bases at J, leaving 5 bases unmatched. The CDR3 sequence is 13 residues long. Written as DNA, the CDR3 is TGTGCCAGCACCCGGGACAGGGGTGATGGCTACACCTTC. It translates to CASTRDRGDGYTF.

The chain employs TRBV5-4 and TRBJ2-5; 7 nucleotides align to TRBD2. V was pared by 5 bases and J by 5 bases, with 6 bases of the junction left unmatched. This CDR3 spans 13 amino acids. CDR1 and CDR2 from the germline V gene are SGHNT and YYREEE (reference sequence). The CDR3 protein is CASSSRGVETQYF. The CDR3, as DNA: TGTGCCAGCAGTTCTCGGGGGGTCGAGACCCAGTACTTC. Looking up the rest from reference TRBV5-4 and TRBJ2-5 gives the full variable domain: ETGVTQSPTHLIKTRGQQVTLRCSSQSGHNTVSWYQQALGQGPQFIFQYYREEENGRGNFPPRFSGLQFPNYSSELNVNALELDDSALYLCASSSRGVETQYFGPGTRLLVL.

This clone was recorded only once. The chain is built from TRBV5-4 and TRBJ2-3; D remains ambiguous. Germline V gene data show CDR1 as SGHNT and CDR2 as YYREEE (reference sequence). CDR3 size: 14 residues. V dropped 0 bases and J dropped 5 bases, with 10 bases sitting between them. DNA of the CDR3: TGTGCCAGCAGCTTGGTGGCCTCCATAGATACGCAGTATTTT. Amino acid sequence: CASSLVASIDTQYF.

The chain is built from TRBV7-8 and TRBJ1-5; D gene ambiguous. Trimming left V 3 bases short and J 6 bases short, with 6 bases between. Germline V CDR1 and CDR2: SGHVS, FQNEAQ. The CDR3 extends over 12 amino acids. This CDR3 reads CASSFPGQPQHF. The CDR3 DNA reads as TGTGCCAGCAGCTTCCCAGGTCAGCCCCAGCATTTT.

The rearrangement joins TRBV30 to TRBJ1-2, with D maybe TRBD1 (6 bases). Per the germline V gene, CDR1 is GTSNPN and CDR2 is SVGIG (reference sequence). Trimming removed 0 bases from V and 7 bases from J, with 15 bases in between. The CDR3 runs 14 residues. For the CDR3, the DNA is TGTGCCTGGAGTGTTCAATCCGGGGGGCGTGGCTACACCTTC. Protein: CAWSVQSGGRGYTF.

This chain links TRBV2 with TRBJ1-3, with 10 bases that match TRBD1. CDR3 size: 15 residues. With V trimmed by 7 bases and J by 2 bases, 5 bases remained unmatched. Germline CDR1 and CDR2: SNHLY and FYNNEI. Here the CDR3 reads CASNGGTGAGNTIYF. DNA for the CDR3: TGTGCCAGCAACGGCGGGACAGGGGCTGGAAACACCATATATTTT.

The chain couples TRBV9 to TRBJ2-2, with 10 bases fitting TRBD2. The germline V gene encodes CDR1 SGDLS and CDR2 YYNGEE. This CDR3 is 18 amino acids long. Trimming at V came to 0 bases and at J to 5 bases, leaving 10 bases not matched to a gene. CDR3 nucleotides: TGTGCCAGCAGCGTAGTAAGCGGGGGGGTCGTTCGAACCGGGGAGCTGTTTTTT. This codes for CASSVVSGGVVRTGELFF. The whole variable domain, remainder taken from reference TRBV9 and TRBJ2-2, is DSGVTQTPKHLITATGQRVTLRCSPRSGDLSVYWYQQSLDQGLQFLIQYYNGEERAKGNILERFSAQQFPDLHSELNLSSLELGDSALYFCASSVVSGGVVRTGELFFGEGSRLTVL.

The J gene is TRBJ1-1, the V gene TRBV28; the D is unclear. Germline CDR1 is MDHEN and CDR2 is SYDVKM. The CDR3 runs 12 residues. Deletions cut 9 bases from V and 8 bases from J, with 16 bases between. This CDR3 is CASNLDPREAFF. The CDR3 DNA reads as TGTGCCAGTAACCTAGATCCAAGAGAAGCTTTCTTT.

This chain links TRBV5-1 with TRBJ1-1, with TRBD1 matching over 9 bases. Germline CDR1 reads SGHRS; CDR2 reads YFSETQ. V shed 2 bases and J 1 base; nucleotides not matched to a gene: 6. The CDR3 spans 16 residues. The CDR3 region is CASSLNRGPPNTEAFF. The CDR3 region has the DNA TGCGCCAGCAGCTTAAACAGGGGGCCCCCGAACACTGAAGCTTTCTTT.

The CDR3 sequence: CSVSRAMNTEAFF. The DNA for the CDR3 is TGCAGCGTCTCCAGGGCCATGAACACTGAAGCTTTCTTT. The chain has TRBV29-1 and TRBJ1-1; D is possibly TRBD1 (5 bases). CDR1 SQVTM and CDR2 ANQGSEA come from the germline V gene. The CDR3 loop spans 13 amino acids. Between the trimmed V and J ends, which lost 6 bases and 0 bases, there was a span of 11 bases.

The genes are TRBV28 and TRBJ2-5; 11 bases line up with TRBD1. Germline CDR1 and CDR2: MDHEN and SYDVKM. CDR3 size: 14 residues. Trimming cost V 3 bases and J 5 bases; bases outside gene matches: 2. As DNA, the CDR3 is TGTGCCAGCAGTTTCGGGACAGGGGGGGAGACCCAGTACTTC. Protein: CASSFGTGGETQYF.

The chain couples TRBV6-6 to TRBJ1-2; D unresolved. V lost 8 bases and J 3 bases, leaving 13 bases between the germline ends. The CDR3 is 13 amino acids. Per germline, CDR1 MNHNY and CDR2 SVGAGI (reference sequence). DNA of the CDR3: TGTGCCAGCTTGACCGGGAAGGACTATGGCTACACCTTC. Its translation is CASLTGKDYGYTF.

The V call is TRBV28, the J call TRBJ1-3; D perhaps matches TRBD1 (5 bases). There are 14 residues in the CDR3. Germline V gene data show CDR1 as MDHEN and CDR2 as SYDVKM. V was clipped by 10 bases and J by 3 bases, with 16 bases between them. This chain's CDR3 is CATTDGGSGNTIYF. The CDR3 DNA follows: TGTGCCACGACGGACGGGGGGAGTGGAAACACCATATATTTT.